The clone carrying this T cell receptor beta chain was found many times. Antigen specificity is unknown. The junction departs from the called germline gene at one end, perhaps through a read error. Using RNA transcripts as the source, TCR beta CDR3 regions were amplified. When the TCR CDR3 underwent first-round RT-PCR, the HTBI primer set was used. TCRdb reanalysed the multiplex PCR reads using MiXCR and keeps one entry per CDR3 protein. Altogether roughly 740,000 distinct CDR3 sequences are present, approximately 16% being singletons, with the ten largest covering over 7.5%. This record belongs to a study of T cells in Graves' hyperthyroidism and ophthalmopathy. Study overall: It was at initial diagnosis, before any treatment, that peripheral blood was collected. General observations from the study: Most thyroid clonotypes expanded above 0.001 were also detected in blood.

The germline gives CDR1 LGHDT, CDR2 YNNKEL (reference sequence). The CDR3 sequence is 12 residues long. Patients were excluded because of uncontrolled infection, other autoimmune disease, pregnancy or lactation. Diagnosis relied on clinical symptoms, serum thyroxine and TRAb, thyroid ultrasound and orbital computed tomography. The rearrangement uses TRBV3-1 and TRBJ1-1; D perhaps matches TRBD1 (5 bases). The clonotype originates from a man aged 18 to 35 with Graves' hyperthyroidism. The sequencing sample was made of blood. The CDR3 sequence is CASRQAQGEAFF. The CDR3 region has the DNA TGTGCCAGCAGACAAGCTCAGGGTGAAGCTTTCTTT.